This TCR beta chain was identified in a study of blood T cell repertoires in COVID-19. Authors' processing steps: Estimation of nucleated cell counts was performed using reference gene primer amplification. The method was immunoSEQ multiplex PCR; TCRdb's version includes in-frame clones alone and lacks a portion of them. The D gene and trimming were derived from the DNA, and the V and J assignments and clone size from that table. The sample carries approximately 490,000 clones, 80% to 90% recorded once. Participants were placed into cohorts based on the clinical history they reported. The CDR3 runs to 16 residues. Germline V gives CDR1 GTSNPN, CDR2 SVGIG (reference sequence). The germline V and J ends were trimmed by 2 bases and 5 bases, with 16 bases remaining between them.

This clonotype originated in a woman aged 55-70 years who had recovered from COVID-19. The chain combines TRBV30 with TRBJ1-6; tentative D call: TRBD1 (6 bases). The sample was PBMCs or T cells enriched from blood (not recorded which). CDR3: CAWSRDRTGDNSPLHF. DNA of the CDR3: TGTGCCTGGAGTCGTGACAGGACTGGGGATAATTCACCCCTCCACTTT. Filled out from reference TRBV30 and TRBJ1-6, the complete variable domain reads SQTIHQWPATLVQPVGSPLSLECTVEGTSNPNLYWYRQAAGRGLQLLFYSVGIGQISSEVPQNLSASRPQDRQFILSSKKLLLSDSGFYLCAWSRDRTGDNSPLHFGNGTRLTVT.